The next 6 T cell receptor beta chains were all read from a single sample in a study of Ad26.COV2.S vaccination and SARS-CoV-2 variants. Sequenced by immunoSEQ multiplex PCR; TCRdb stores in-frame clones only, minus some. Of around 240,000 clones listed, roughly 88% were seen once; the top ten hold around a tenth. Treatment of the sample: 15 to 20 received Ad26.COV2.S at low or high dose, single or two shots; five or six received placebo; per-sample allocation not given. The samples were gathered on day 63 after the first injection of vaccine or placebo. The sample here was peripheral blood, taken in a trial of Ad26.COV2.S vaccine versus placebo. All receptors come from a person between 18 and 60 years old who received the Ad26.COV2.S COVID-19 vaccine or a placebo.

The chain recombines TRBV15 with TRBJ2-7; TRBD1 aligns across 7 bases. V was pared by 3 bases and J by 0 bases, with 2 bases of the junction left unmatched. CDR3 size: 14 residues. Germline loops: CDR1 LNHNV, CDR2 YYDKDF (reference sequence). This CDR3 is CATSRDRSSYEQYF. In DNA, the CDR3 is TGTGCCACCAGCAGGGACAGGAGCTCCTACGAGCAGTACTTC.

The chain recombines TRBV11-3 with TRBJ1-3; tentative D call: TRBD1 (6 bases). The length of the CDR3 is 16 residues. V lost 4 bases to trimming and J lost 0 bases, with 13 bases between them. The germline V gene encodes CDR1 SGHNT and CDR2 YENEEA. CDR3 sequence: CASSYPGASSGNTIYF. The CDR3 DNA reads as TGTGCCAGCAGCTACCCAGGGGCCTCCTCTGGAAACACCATATATTTT.

The chain uses TRBV6-5 and TRBJ1-2; D gene ambiguous. The ends were cut back, 6 bases at V and 8 bases at J, with 10 bases in the middle. The CDR3 is 11 amino acids. CDR1 is MNHEY and CDR2 is SVGAGI in the germline V gene. The CDR3 spells CASSSPGGYTF. In nucleotides, the CDR3 is TGTGCCAGCAGCTCGCCGGGAGGCTACACCTTC.

The CDR3 protein is CASSLFVIRDRGDTIYF. CDR3 DNA sequence: TGTGCCAGCAGTTTATTTGTTATCCGGGACAGGGGGGACACCATATATTTT. The chain is built from TRBV28 and TRBJ1-3; the match to TRBD1 covers 11 bases. The V gene end was trimmed by 1 base and the J gene end by 8 bases; junction bases not matched to a gene: 10. From germline, CDR1 is MDHEN and CDR2 SYDVKM. The CDR3 runs to 17 residues. Drawing the rest from reference TRBV28 and TRBJ1-3, the complete variable domain is DVKVTQSSRYLVKRTGEKVFLECVQDMDHENMFWYRQDPGLGLRLIYFSYDVKMKEKGDIPEGYSVSREKKERFSLILESASTNQTSMYLCASSLFVIRDRGDTIYFGEGSWLTVV.

The chain uses TRBV4-1 and TRBJ1-4; 9 nucleotides line up with TRBD1. The CDR3 runs 15 residues. With V trimmed by 4 bases and J by 8 bases, 8 bases remained unmatched. Germline lookup yields CDR1 MGHRA and CDR2 YSYEKL. CDR3 nucleotides: TGCGCCAGCAGCCGACCGGGACAGGGAGAGGAAAAACTGTTTTTT. Translated: CASSRPGQGEEKLFF.

The chain is built from TRBV30 and TRBJ1-4, with a weak D call TRBD1 (6 bases). CDR3 length equals 15 residues. The germline V gene encodes CDR1 GTSNPN and CDR2 SVGIG (reference sequence). Deletions cut 5 bases from V and 3 bases from J, with 16 bases between. CDR3 loop: CAWGVNAGANEKLFF. CDR3 nucleotides: TGTGCCTGGGGGGTGAACGCAGGGGCTAATGAAAAACTGTTTTTT.